The table lists the clone carrying this T cell receptor beta chain with a count of one. These data originate in a study of blood T cell repertoires in COVID-19. Across the whole study: The United States, Italy and Spain supplied acute and convalescent COVID-19 samples. The analysed material was cDNA or gDNA that came from T cells, B-cell-depleted T cells, or PBMCs.

The germline gives CDR1 DFQATT, CDR2 SNEGSKA (reference sequence). V was clipped by 4 bases and J by 4 bases; unmatched bases: 11. The CDR3 has 16 amino acids. As originally analysed: Cell counts per sample came from amplifying reference gene primers. The repertoire was sequenced with immunoSEQ multiplex PCR; TCRdb's copy has only in-frame clones and lacks some. The V and J calls and clone size were taken over from that table, and D and trimming were inferred from the DNA. The sample has some 200,000 clones, roughly 86% seen once. The TCR sequence derives from a man in his 70s with acute or convalescent COVID-19. Sequenced: peripheral blood. The chain has TRBV20-1 and TRBJ2-3, with 10 bases identical to TRBD2. The CDR3 reads CSANDYSGGLADTQYF. CDR3 coding DNA: TGCAGTGCTAATGATTATAGCGGGGGGCTTGCAGATACGCAGTATTTT.